This T cell receptor (beta chain) was found in a study of cytomegalovirus exposure and HLA in healthy donors. Study-level findings and limits: In terms of immune exposure information, only CMV serostatus was available.

PCR was performed using 60 Vbeta and 13 Jbeta primers. TCRdb's table, derived via immunoSEQ multiplex PCR, lists solely in-frame clones and lacks some. The sample holds 100,000 or so clones, roughly four fifths seen once. Note on this clone: Its antigen is currently unknown.

Germline CDR1 reads MGHRA; CDR2 reads YSYEKL. The length of the CDR3 is 16 residues. Trimming cost V 3 bases and J 0 bases; bases outside gene matches: 2. J is TRBJ2-4 and V is TRBV4-1; 10 nucleotides align to TRBD2. This TCR was sampled from a man between 40 and 49 years old in good health and CMV-seronegative. Sequencing was carried out using PBMCs. CDR3 sequence: CASSHEREGAKNIQYF. CDR3 nucleotides: TGCGCCAGCAGCCATGAGCGGGAGGGAGCCAAAAACATTCAGTACTTC.